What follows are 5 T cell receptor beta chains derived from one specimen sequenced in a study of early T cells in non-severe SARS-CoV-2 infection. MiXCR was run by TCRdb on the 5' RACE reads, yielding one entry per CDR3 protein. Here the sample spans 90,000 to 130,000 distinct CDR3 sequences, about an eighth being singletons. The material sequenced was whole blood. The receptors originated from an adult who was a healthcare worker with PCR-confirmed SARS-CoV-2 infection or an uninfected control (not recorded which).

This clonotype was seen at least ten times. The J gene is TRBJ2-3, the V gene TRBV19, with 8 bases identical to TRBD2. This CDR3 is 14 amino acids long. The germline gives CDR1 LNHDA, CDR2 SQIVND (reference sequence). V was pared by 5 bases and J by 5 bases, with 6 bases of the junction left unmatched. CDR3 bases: TGTGCCAGTAGTCCGGGACTAGAGGGAGATACGCAGTATTTT. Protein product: CASSPGLEGDTQYF.

CDR3 loop: CASSLVTDNNEQFF. The CDR3 region has the DNA TGTGCCAGCAGCTTAGTAACGGATAACAATGAGCAGTTCTTC. The V gene is TRBV7-9, the J gene TRBJ2-1; D gene ambiguous. V was clipped by 1 base and J by 5 bases, with 9 bases between them. This CDR3 comprises 14 residues. In germline, CDR1 is SEHNR, CDR2 FQNEAQ (reference sequence).

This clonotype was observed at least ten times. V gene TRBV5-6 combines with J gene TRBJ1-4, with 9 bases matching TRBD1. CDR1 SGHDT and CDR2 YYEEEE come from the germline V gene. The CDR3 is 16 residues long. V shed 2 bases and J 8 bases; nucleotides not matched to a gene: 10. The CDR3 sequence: CASSLIRGTGLEKLFF. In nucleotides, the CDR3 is TGTGCCAGCAGCTTAATAAGAGGGACAGGGTTGGAAAAACTGTTTTTT.

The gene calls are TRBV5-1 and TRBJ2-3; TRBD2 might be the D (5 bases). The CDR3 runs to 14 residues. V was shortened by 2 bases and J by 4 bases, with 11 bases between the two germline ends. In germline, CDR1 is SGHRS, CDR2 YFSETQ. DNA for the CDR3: TGCGCCAGCAGCTTTACGGGGATCGCAGATACGCAGTATTTT. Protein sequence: CASSFTGIADTQYF.

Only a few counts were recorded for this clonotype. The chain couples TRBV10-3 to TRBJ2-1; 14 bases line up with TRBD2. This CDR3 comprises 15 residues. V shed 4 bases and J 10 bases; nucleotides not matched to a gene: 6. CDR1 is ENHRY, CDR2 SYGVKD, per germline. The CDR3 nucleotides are TGTGCCATCAGTGCCGGGACTAGCGGGAGAGGCGAGCAGTTCTTC. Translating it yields CAISAGTSGRGEQFF.